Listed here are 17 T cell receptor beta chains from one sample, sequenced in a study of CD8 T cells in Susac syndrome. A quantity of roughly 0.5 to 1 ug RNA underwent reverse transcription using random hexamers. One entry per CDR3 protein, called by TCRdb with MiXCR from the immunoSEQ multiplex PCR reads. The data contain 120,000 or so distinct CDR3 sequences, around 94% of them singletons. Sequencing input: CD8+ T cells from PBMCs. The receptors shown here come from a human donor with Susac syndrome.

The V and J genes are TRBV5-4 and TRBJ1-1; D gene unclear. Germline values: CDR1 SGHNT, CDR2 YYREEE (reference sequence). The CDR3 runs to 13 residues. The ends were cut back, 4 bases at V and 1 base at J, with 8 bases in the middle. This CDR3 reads CASSVPENTEAFF. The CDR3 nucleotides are TGTGCCAGCAGCGTCCCAGAGAACACTGAAGCTTTCTTT.

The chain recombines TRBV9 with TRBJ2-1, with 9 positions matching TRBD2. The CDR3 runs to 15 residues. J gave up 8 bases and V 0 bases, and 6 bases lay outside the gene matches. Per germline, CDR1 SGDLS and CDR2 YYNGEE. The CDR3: CASSVGGGEGDEQFF. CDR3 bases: TGTGCCAGCAGCGTAGGCGGGGGGGAGGGCGATGAGCAGTTCTTC. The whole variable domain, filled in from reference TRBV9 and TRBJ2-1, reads DSGVTQTPKHLITATGQRVTLRCSPRSGDLSVYWYQQSLDQGLQFLIQYYNGEERAKGNILERFSAQQFPDLHSELNLSSLELGDSALYFCASSVGGGEGDEQFFGPGTRLTVL.

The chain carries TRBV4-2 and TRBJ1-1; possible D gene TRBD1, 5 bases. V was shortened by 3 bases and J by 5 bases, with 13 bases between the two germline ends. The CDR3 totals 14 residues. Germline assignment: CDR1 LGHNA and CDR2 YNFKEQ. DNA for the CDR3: TGTGCCAGCAGCCACAACCGGCGGGGGACTGAAGCTTTCTTT. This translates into CASSHNRRGTEAFF.

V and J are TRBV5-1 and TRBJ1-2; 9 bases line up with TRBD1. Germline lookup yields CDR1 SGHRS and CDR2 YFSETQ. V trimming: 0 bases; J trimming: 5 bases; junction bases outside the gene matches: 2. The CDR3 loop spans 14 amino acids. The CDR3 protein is CASSLDRGLYGYTF. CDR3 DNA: TGCGCCAGCAGCTTGGACAGGGGGCTATATGGCTACACCTTC.

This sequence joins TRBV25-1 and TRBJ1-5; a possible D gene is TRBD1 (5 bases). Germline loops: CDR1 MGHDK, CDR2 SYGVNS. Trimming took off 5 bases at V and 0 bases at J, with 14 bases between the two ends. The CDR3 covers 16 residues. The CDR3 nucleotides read TGTGCCAGCAGTCCCTGGGACGGAGATAGCAATCAGCCCCAGCATTTT. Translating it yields CASSPWDGDSNQPQHF.

The DNA for the CDR3 is TGTGCCAGCAGCAACGGAGTGGGCTACGAGCAGTACTTC. Amino acid sequence: CASSNGVGYEQYF. This chain joins TRBV7-9 and TRBJ2-7; no firm D call. V was trimmed by 5 bases and J by 3 bases, leaving 11 bases between them. Germline loops: CDR1 SEHNR, CDR2 FQNEAQ (reference sequence). This CDR3 spans 13 amino acids.

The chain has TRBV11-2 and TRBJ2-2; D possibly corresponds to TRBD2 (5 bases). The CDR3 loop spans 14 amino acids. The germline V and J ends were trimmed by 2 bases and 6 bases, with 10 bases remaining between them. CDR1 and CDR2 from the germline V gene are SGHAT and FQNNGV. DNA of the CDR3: TGTGCCAGCAGCTTAATAAGGAGGCCCGGGGAGCTGTTTTTT. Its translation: CASSLIRRPGELFF.

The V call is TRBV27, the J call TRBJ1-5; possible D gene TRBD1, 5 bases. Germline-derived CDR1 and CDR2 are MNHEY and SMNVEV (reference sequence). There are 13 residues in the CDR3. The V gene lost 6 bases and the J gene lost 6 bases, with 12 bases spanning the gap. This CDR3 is CASRGDGSQPQHF. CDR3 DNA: TGTGCCAGCAGAGGGGATGGTAGTCAGCCCCAGCATTTT.

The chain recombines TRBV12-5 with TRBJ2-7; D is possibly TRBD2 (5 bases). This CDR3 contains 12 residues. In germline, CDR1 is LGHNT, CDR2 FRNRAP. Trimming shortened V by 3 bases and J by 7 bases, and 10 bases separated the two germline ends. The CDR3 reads CASGFAQREQYF. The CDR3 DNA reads TGTGCTAGTGGTTTCGCCCAGCGGGAGCAGTACTTC.

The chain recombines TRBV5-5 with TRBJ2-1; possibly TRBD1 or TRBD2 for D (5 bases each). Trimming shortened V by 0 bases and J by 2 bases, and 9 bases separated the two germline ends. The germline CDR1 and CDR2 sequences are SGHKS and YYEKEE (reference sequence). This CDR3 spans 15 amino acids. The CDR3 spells CASSLARGPYNEQFF. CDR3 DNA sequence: TGTGCCAGCAGCTTGGCGAGGGGACCCTACAATGAGCAGTTCTTC. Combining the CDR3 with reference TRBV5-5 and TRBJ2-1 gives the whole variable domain DAGVTQSPTHLIKTRGQQVTLRCSPISGHKSVSWYQQVLGQGPQFIFQYYEKEERGRGNFPDRFSARQFPNYSSELNVNALLLGDSALYLCASSLARGPYNEQFFGPGTRLTVL.

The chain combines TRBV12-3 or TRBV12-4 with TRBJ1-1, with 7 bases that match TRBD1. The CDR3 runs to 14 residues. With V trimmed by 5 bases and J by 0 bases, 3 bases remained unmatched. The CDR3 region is CASSTGTVNTEAFF. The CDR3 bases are TGTGCCAGCAGTACCGGGACAGTGAACACTGAAGCTTTCTTT.

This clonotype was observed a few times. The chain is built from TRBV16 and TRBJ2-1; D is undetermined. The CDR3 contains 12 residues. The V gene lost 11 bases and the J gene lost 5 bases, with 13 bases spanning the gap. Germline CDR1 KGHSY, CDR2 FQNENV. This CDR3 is CAVKGLDNEQFF. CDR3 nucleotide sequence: TGTGCCGTCAAGGGTTTGGACAATGAGCAGTTCTTC.

The CDR3 DNA reads as TGCGCCAGCAGTTCCGACGGGGACTATGGCTACACCTTC. Protein sequence: CASSSDGDYGYTF. The rearrangement joins TRBV5-1 to TRBJ1-2; D call uncertain. The CDR3 sequence is 13 residues long. CDR1 and CDR2 (germline): SGHRS, YFSETQ. Deletions cut 5 bases from V and 3 bases from J, with 11 bases between. Variable domain in full (rest from reference TRBV5-1 and TRBJ1-2): KAGVTQTPRYLIKTRGQQVTLSCSPISGHRSVSWYQQTPGQGLQFLFEYFSETQRNKGNFPGRFSGRQFSNSRSEMNVSTLELGDSALYLCASSSDGDYGYTFGSGTRLTVV.

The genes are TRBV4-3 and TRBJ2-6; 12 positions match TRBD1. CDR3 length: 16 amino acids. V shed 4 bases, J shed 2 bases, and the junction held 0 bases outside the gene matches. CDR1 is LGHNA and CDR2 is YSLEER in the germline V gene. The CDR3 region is CASSRDRGPGANVLTF. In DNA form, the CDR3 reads TGCGCCAGCAGCCGGGACAGGGGGCCTGGGGCCAACGTCCTGACTTTC.

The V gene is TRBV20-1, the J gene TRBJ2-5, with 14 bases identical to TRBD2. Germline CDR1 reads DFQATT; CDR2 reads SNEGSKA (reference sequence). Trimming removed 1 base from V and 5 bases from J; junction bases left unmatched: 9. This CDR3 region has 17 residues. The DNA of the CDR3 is TGCAGTGCTAGAGTAGTGGGACTAGCGGGAGTGGGGGAGACCCAGTACTTC. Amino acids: CSARVVGLAGVGETQYF.

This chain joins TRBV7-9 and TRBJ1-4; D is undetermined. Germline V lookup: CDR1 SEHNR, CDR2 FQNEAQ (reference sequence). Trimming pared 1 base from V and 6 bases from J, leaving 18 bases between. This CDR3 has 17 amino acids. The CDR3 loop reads CASSLEFGRGGDEKLFF. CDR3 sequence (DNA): TGTGCCAGCAGCTTAGAATTTGGTCGAGGCGGGGATGAAAAACTGTTTTTT.

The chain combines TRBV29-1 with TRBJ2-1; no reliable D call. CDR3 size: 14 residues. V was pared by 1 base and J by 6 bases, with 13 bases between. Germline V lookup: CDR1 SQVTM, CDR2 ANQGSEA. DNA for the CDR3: TGCAGCGTTGAAGGAGGTAGCTTGGGCAATGAGCAGTTCTTC. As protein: CSVEGGSLGNEQFF.